Listed here are 3 T cell receptor beta chains from one sample, sequenced in a study of T cells in women clearing cervical HPV infection. Clones were sequenced by immunoSEQ multiplex PCR, and TCRdb holds only the in-frame ones, with some missing. There are over 15,000 clones in the sample, with about 10% held by the top ten. Sequencing was performed on blood buffy coat. The receptors originated from a woman between 18 and 70 years old with a cervical HPV16 infection that either progressed to CIN3+ or cleared (not recorded which).

With respect to this clone: The read gets to within 3 residues of the CDR3 end, and the germline J gene fills in the rest. The chain is built from TRBV6-1 and TRBJ1-4, with 8 bases matching TRBD1. The V and J ends lost 4 bases and 10 bases, in that order; junction bases with no gene match: 11. Germline lookup yields CDR1 MNHNS and CDR2 SASEGT. The length of the CDR3 is 15 residues. The CDR3 spells CASSVDTGGSGKLFF. CDR3 DNA, as far as it was read: TGTGCCAGCAGTGTGGACACAGGGGGGTCGGGAAAA.

As for this clone: The read gets to within 3 residues of the CDR3 end, and the germline J gene fills in the rest. This chain links TRBV20-1 with TRBJ1-5; 7 bases fit TRBD1. Trimming took 3 bases from V and 5 from J; bases not matched to a gene: 4. The germline V gene has CDR1 DFQATT and CDR2 SNEGSKA (reference sequence). This CDR3 is 13 amino acids long. The CDR3 region is CSASLQGHQPQHF. Incomplete CDR3 DNA: TGCAGTGCTAGCCTACAGGGGCATCAGCCC.

A word on this clone: Read sequence stops 3 residues before the CDR3 end, and the germline J gene provides the missing end. The chain joins TRBV5-1 to TRBJ1-6; 7 positions match TRBD1. The CDR3 extends over 11 amino acids. Per the germline V gene, CDR1 is SGHRS and CDR2 is YFSETQ. CDR3 loop: CASSRGGSLHF. The part of the CDR3 DNA that was read is TGCGCCAGCAGCCGAGGGGGCTCC. Full variable domain (remainder filled in from reference TRBV5-1 and TRBJ1-6): KAGVTQTPRYLIKTRGQQVTLSCSPISGHRSVSWYQQTPGQGLQFLFEYFSETQRNKGNFPGRFSGRQFSNSRSEMNVSTLELGDSALYLCASSRGGSLHFGNGTRLTVT.